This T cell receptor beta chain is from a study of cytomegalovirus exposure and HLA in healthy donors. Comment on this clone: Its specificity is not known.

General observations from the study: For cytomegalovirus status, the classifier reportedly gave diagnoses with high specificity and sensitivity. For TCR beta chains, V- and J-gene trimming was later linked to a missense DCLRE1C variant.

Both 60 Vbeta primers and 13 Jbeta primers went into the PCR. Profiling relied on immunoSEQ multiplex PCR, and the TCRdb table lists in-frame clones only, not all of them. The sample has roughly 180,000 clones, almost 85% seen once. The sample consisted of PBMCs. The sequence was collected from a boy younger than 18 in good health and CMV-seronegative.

The CDR3 region has the DNA TGTGCCAGTAGAGACCATCTGGGACAGCCTCGCGAAAACACCATATATTTT. This encodes CASRDHLGQPRENTIYF. This rearrangement joins TRBV19 to TRBJ1-3; 7 bases map to TRBD1. Germline V gene sequence: CDR1 LNHDA, CDR2 SQIVND (reference sequence). Losses at the gene ends were 6 bases for V and 6 bases for J; bases not matched to a gene: 17. The length of the CDR3 is 17 residues. Filled out from reference TRBV19 and TRBJ1-3, the complete variable domain reads DGGITQSPKYLFRKEGQNVTLSCEQNLNHDAMYWYRQDPGQGLRLIYYSQIVNDFQKGDIAEGYSVSREKKESFPLTVTSAQKNPTAFYLCASRDHLGQPRENTIYFGEGSWLTVV.